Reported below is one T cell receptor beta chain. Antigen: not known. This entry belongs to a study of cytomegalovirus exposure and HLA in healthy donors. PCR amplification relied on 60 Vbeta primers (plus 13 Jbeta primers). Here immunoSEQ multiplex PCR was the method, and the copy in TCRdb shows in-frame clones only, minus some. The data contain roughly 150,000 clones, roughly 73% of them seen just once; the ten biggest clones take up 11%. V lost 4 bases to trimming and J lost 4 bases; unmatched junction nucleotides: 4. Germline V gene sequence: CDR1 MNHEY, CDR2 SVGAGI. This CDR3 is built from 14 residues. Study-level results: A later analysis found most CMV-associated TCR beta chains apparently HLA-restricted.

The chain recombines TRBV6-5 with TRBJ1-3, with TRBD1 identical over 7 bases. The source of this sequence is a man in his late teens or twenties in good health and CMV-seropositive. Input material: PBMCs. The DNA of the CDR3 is TGTGCCAGCAGTTCGACAGGGTACGGAAACACCATATATTTT. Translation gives CASSSTGYGNTIYF.